Listed below are T cell receptor beta chains from one sample, sequenced in a study of CD8+ T cells in alopecia areata. Repertoires were generated with immunoSEQ multiplex PCR, while TCRdb's copy carries only in-frame clones and drops some. The repertoire holds 14,000 or so clones, with 45% to 60% as singletons. Source material: CD4+ Tregs sorted from blood. The source of these receptors is a human donor with alopecia areata. CDR3s include the opening cysteine and the closing phenylalanine or tryptophan. Each record gives: clone size, V gene, D gene, J gene, CDR3 protein, CDR3 DNA. D genes are given only for firm matches. The size of a clone is reported for some rows only, either as once, few or many, or as a class for expanded clones.

>NA|TRBV25-1|NA|TRBJ2-3
CASGPRGVGTDTQYF
TGTGCCAGCGGTCCTCGCGGGGTCGGCACAGATACGCAGTATTTT
>NA|TRBV6-6|NA|TRBJ2-5
CASSYSSGEYQETQYF
TGTGCCAGCAGTTACTCATCAGGGGAGTACCAAGAGACCCAGTACTTC
>once|TRBV7-9|TRBD1|TRBJ2-1
CASSLGQGGYNEQFF
TGTGCCAGCAGTCTAGGACAGGGGGGCTACAATGAGCAGTTCTTC
>NA|TRBV7-9|TRBD2|TRBJ2-1
CASSLGLAGQQFF
TGTGCCAGCAGCTTAGGACTAGCGGGTCAGCAGTTCTTC
>NA|TRBV7-6|NA|TRBJ2-3
CASSSPPARAGTDTQYF
TGTGCCAGCAGCTCACCTCCGGCCCGGGCGGGAACAGATACGCAGTATTTT
>NA|TRBV5-1|NA|TRBJ2-2
CASSRLGGDLTGELFF
TGCGCCAGCAGCCGTCTTGGGGGCGATTTGACCGGGGAGCTGTTTTTT
>NA|TRBV28|NA|TRBJ1-2
CASSLRGLSGRVVSNYGYTF
TGTGCCAGCAGTTTGCGGGGACTCTCCGGCCGGGTGGTTTCTAACTATGGCTACACCTTC
>NA|TRBV9|TRBD2|TRBJ2-3
CASSKTSGRAVHTDTQYF
TGTGCCAGCAGCAAAACTAGCGGGAGGGCCGTTCACACAGATACGCAGTATTTT
>once|TRBV19|NA|TRBJ1-5
CASREGGYRPQPQHF
TGTGCCAGTAGAGAGGGGGGATACAGGCCTCAGCCCCAGCATTTT
>few|TRBV5-1|NA|TRBJ2-7
CASSFLSNTYEQYF
TGCGCCAGCAGCTTTTTAAGCAACACCTACGAGCAGTACTTC
>NA|TRBV28|NA|TRBJ2-2
CASSPIYTGELFF
TGTGCCAGCAGCCCCATTTACACCGGGGAGCTGTTTTTT
>NA|TRBV6-6|TRBD2|TRBJ2-4
CASSYLSGLSVDIQYF
TGTGCCAGCAGTTATTTGTCGGGACTATCAGTTGACATTCAGTACTTC
>NA|TRBV7-9|NA|TRBJ2-1
CASSPSGEQFF
TGTGCCAGCAGCCCCTCCGGTGAGCAGTTCTTC
>NA|TRBV6-1|TRBD1|TRBJ2-7
CASSDLGQGIYEQYF
TGTGCCAGCAGTGACCTGGGACAGGGGATCTACGAGCAGTACTTC
>NA|TRBV5-1|NA|TRBJ2-3
CASRDGITDTQYF
TGCGCCAGCAGGGACGGAATCACAGATACGCAGTATTTT
>NA|TRBV7-3|TRBD1|TRBJ2-1
CASSLMVLGQGGGEQFF
TGTGCCAGCAGCTTAATGGTTTTGGGACAGGGGGGCGGTGAGCAGTTCTTC
>few|TRBV29-1|TRBD1|TRBJ1-2
CSVPQRDQGANYGYTF
TGCAGCGTTCCACAGCGGGACCAGGGGGCTAACTATGGCTACACCTTC
>few|TRBV15|NA|TRBJ1-4
CATSRRDNEKLFF
TGTGCCACCAGCAGACGGGATAATGAAAAACTGTTTTTT
>NA|TRBV6-1|NA|TRBJ2-5
CASSEARTIMETQYF
TGTGCCAGCAGTGAAGCCCGGACCATAATGGAGACCCAGTACTTC
>NA|TRBV6-6|TRBD1|TRBJ1-2
CASSPGQGNYGYTF
TGTGCCAGCAGTCCGGGACAGGGAAACTATGGCTACACCTTC
>NA|TRBV7-3|NA|TRBJ1-1
CASSLTLGQRAFF
TGTGCCAGCAGCTTGACCTTAGGACAGAGAGCTTTCTTT
>NA|TRBV5-1|TRBD1|TRBJ1-1
CASSRDRERFNTEAFF
TGCGCCAGCAGCCGGGACAGGGAGAGGTTTAACACTGAAGCTTTCTTT
>NA|TRBV2|NA|TRBJ2-7
CASTLGDSQGEQYF
TGTGCCAGCACCCTAGGGGACTCTCAGGGTGAGCAGTACTTC
>NA|TRBV29-1|TRBD1|TRBJ1-1
CSVVIHRGGLNTEAFF
TGCAGCGTTGTTATACACAGGGGGGGCCTGAACACTGAAGCTTTCTTT
>few|TRBV13|NA|TRBJ2-3
CASSLLVRPETDTQYF
TGTGCCAGCAGCTTACTCGTACGTCCGGAGACAGATACGCAGTATTTT
>NA|TRBV29-1|NA|TRBJ2-3
CSATSTDTQYF
TGCAGCGCGACGAGCACAGATACGCAGTATTTT
>NA|TRBV7-8|NA|TRBJ1-5
CASSPHRDRQPQHF
TGTGCCAGCAGCCCCCACAGGGACCGGCAGCCCCAGCATTTT
>NA|TRBV29-1|NA|TRBJ1-1
CSVGQKMNTEAFF
TGCAGCGTCGGACAGAAAATGAACACTGAAGCTTTCTTT
>NA|TRBV15|NA|TRBJ2-1
CATSRRDGGMGNEQFF
TGTGCCACCAGCAGACGGGACGGGGGAATGGGCAATGAGCAGTTCTTC
>NA|TRBV6-5|NA|TRBJ2-7
CASSYALPDSYEQYF
TGTGCCAGCAGTTACGCACTCCCTGACTCCTACGAGCAGTACTTC
>NA|TRBV27|NA|TRBJ2-7
CASSLYTSRRYCEQYF
TGTGCCAGCAGTTTATATACTAGCCGTAGGTACTGCGAGCAGTACTTC
>NA|TRBV19|NA|TRBJ1-5
CASRTIRSNQPQHF
TGTGCCAGTAGGACCATTCGTAGCAATCAGCCCCAGCATTTT
>NA|TRBV5-1|NA|TRBJ2-7
CASSGQDYEQYF
TGCGCCAGCAGCGGGCAGGACTACGAGCAGTACTTC
>few|TRBV5-1|NA|TRBJ1-1
CASRPGTVNTEAFF
TGCGCCAGCAGACCAGGGACGGTGAACACTGAAGCTTTCTTT
>few|TRBV5-1|NA|TRBJ1-1
CASGTGTKIEAFF
TGCGCCAGCGGAACCGGGACAAAGATTGAAGCTTTCTTT
>NA|TRBV23-1|NA|TRBJ2-2
CASSHPDTGELFF
TGCGCCAGCAGTCACCCTGACACCGGGGAGCTGTTTTTT
>NA|TRBV10-3|NA|TRBJ2-3
CAISESRIWGDTQYF
TGTGCCATCAGTGAGTCCCGTATTTGGGGAGATACGCAGTATTTT
>NA|TRBV10-3|NA|TRBJ1-1
CAISANRDTEAFF
TGTGCCATCAGTGCTAACAGGGACACTGAAGCTTTCTTT
>NA|TRBV6-1|NA|TRBJ2-5
CASSEFGLALETQYF
TGTGCCAGCAGTGAATTTGGTTTGGCCCTGGAGACCCAGTACTTC
>NA|TRBV5-1|NA|TRBJ1-1
CASSPGTTNTEAFF
TGCGCCAGCAGCCCAGGGACAACGAACACTGAAGCTTTCTTT
>once|TRBV6-5|NA|TRBJ2-7
CASSNGGHSSYEQYF
TGTGCCAGCAGTAACGGGGGACATAGCTCCTACGAGCAGTACTTC
>NA|TRBV6-6|NA|TRBJ2-1
CASSPGLAWNEQFF
TGTGCCAGCAGTCCGGGGCTAGCGTGGAATGAGCAGTTCTTC
>NA|TRBV14|NA|TRBJ2-3
CASSQEFSPYPGTTDTQYF
TGTGCCAGCAGCCAAGAGTTTTCACCTTATCCGGGAACCACAGATACGCAGTATTTT
>NA|TRBV7-9|TRBD2|TRBJ2-7
CASSRTSGRGSSYEQYF
TGTGCCAGCAGCCGGACTAGCGGGAGGGGTAGCTCCTACGAGCAGTACTTC
>NA|TRBV10-3|TRBD1|TRBJ2-7
CAISNRGGQVEQYF
TGTGCCATCAGCAACAGGGGTGGTCAAGTTGAGCAGTACTTC
>NA|TRBV7-8|NA|TRBJ2-7
CASSLSGQPIYEQYF
TGTGCCAGCAGCTTATCAGGACAGCCAATTTACGAGCAGTACTTC
>few|TRBV28|TRBD1|TRBJ2-5
CASSPWTGRETQYF
TGTGCCAGCAGTCCTTGGACAGGGCGGGAGACCCAGTACTTC
>NA|TRBV28|NA|TRBJ2-1
CASRGLQEVREQFF
TGTGCCAGCAGAGGGTTACAGGAGGTGAGGGAGCAGTTCTTC
>NA|TRBV6-6|NA|TRBJ2-7
CASSYSVGAYEQYF
TGTGCCAGCAGTTACTCTGTGGGAGCCTACGAGCAGTACTTC
>NA|TRBV7-3|NA|TRBJ2-1
CASSPGRIYNEQFF
TGTGCCAGCAGCCCGGGGCGGATTTACAATGAGCAGTTCTTC
>few|TRBV9|NA|TRBJ2-7
CASSVGAGPGDEQYF
TGTGCCAGCAGCGTAGGGGCGGGACCAGGCGACGAGCAGTACTTC
>NA|TRBV28|TRBD1|TRBJ2-3
CASSLGQGTDTQYF
TGTGCCAGCAGTCTTGGACAGGGCACAGATACGCAGTATTTT
>NA|TRBV18|NA|TRBJ2-7
CASSPPRGLEQYF
TGTGCCAGCTCACCACCAAGGGGCCTCGAGCAGTACTTC
>few|TRBV7-9|NA|TRBJ2-5
CASSLTTQETQYF
TGTGCCAGCAGCTTAACCACCCAAGAGACCCAGTACTTC
>NA|TRBV6-8|NA|TRBJ2-3
CASSYSRSADTQYF
TGTGCCAGCAGTTACTCCCGAAGCGCAGATACGCAGTATTTT
>NA|TRBV5-1|NA|TRBJ1-1
CASSLVPPAPGVNTEAFF
TGCGCCAGCAGCTTGGTGCCCCCCGCCCCGGGTGTGAACACTGAAGCTTTCTTT
>few|TRBV6-5|TRBD1|TRBJ2-5
CASSRDREETQYF
TGTGCCAGCAGTAGGGACAGGGAGGAGACCCAGTACTTC